The entry below gives a single T cell receptor beta chain sequence along with its context. Its antigen is currently unknown. This specimen comes from a study of T-cell reconstitution after alpha-beta-depleted transplantation in children. Study-wide findings and caveats: Where alpha-beta T cells came from about two months after transplant was reportedly several hundred expanded graft clones. Surviving recipient T cells and thymic progenitors produced the high day-60 TCRbeta diversity seen in some patients.

TCRbeta library preparation incorporated unique molecular identifiers. MiXCR, applied by TCRdb to the PCR reads, yields one record per CDR3 protein. The sample has about 580,000 distinct CDR3 sequences, more than 20% seen once; the top ten hold just over 35%. V was trimmed by 4 bases and J by 3 bases, leaving 13 bases between them. Germline CDR1 and CDR2: SGHTA and FQGNSA. The CDR3 runs to 15 residues. The chain is built from TRBV7-2 and TRBJ1-3, with D unresolved. The sequences come from PBMCs, collected before TCRalphabeta/CD19-depleted stem cell transplant. The receptor's source is a boy under two years old with Wiskott-Aldrich syndrome, due to receive a stem cell transplant. The CDR3 loop is CASSWLPSSGNTIYF. CDR3 DNA: TGTGCCAGCAGCTGGTTGCCCTCCAGTGGAAACACCATATATTTT.